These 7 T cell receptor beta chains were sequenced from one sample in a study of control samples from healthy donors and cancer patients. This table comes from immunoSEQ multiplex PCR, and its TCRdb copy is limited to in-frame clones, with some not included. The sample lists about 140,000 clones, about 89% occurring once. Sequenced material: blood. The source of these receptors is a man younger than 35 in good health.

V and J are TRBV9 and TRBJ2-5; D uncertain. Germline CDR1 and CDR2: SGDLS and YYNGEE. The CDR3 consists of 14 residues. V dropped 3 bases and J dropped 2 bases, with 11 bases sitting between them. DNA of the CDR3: TGTGCCAGCAGCGAGTTCGATATGCAAGAGACCCAGTACTTC. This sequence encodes CASSEFDMQETQYF.

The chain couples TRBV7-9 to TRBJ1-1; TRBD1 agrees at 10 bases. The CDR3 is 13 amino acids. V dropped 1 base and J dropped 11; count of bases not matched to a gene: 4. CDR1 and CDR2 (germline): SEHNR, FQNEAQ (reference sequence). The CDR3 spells CASSLGDRGRAFF. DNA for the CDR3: TGTGCCAGCAGCTTAGGGGACAGGGGTAGGGCTTTCTTT. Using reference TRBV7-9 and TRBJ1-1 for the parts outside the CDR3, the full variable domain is DTGVSQNPRHKITKRGQNVTFRCDPISEHNRLYWYRQTLGQGPEFLTYFQNEAQLEKSRLLSDRFSAERPKGSFSTLEIQRTEQGDSAMYLCASSLGDRGRAFFGQGTRLTVV.

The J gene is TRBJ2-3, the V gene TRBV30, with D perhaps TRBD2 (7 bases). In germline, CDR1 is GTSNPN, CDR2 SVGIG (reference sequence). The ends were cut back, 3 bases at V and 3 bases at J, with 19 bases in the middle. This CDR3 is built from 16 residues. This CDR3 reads CAWRVYIGGLTDTQYF. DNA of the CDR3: TGTGCCTGGAGGGTGTACATCGGGGGGCTGACAGATACGCAGTATTTT.

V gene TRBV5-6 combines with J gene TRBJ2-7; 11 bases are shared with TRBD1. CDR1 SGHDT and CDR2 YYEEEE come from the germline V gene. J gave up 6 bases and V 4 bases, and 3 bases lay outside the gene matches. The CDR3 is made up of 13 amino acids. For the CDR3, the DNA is TGTGCCAGCAGCATCGGACAGGGGGCCGAGCAGTACTTC. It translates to CASSIGQGAEQYF.

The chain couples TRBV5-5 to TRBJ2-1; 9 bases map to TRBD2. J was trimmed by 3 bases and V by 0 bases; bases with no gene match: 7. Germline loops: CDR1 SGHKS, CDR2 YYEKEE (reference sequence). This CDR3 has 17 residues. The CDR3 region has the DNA TGTGCCAGCAGCTTGGTGTTAGCGGGGGCCCTCTACAATGAGCAGTTCTTC. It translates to CASSLVLAGALYNEQFF.

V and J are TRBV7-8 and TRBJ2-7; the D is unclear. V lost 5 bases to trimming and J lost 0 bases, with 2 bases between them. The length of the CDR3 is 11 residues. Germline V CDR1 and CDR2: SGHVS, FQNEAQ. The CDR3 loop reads CASSHSYEQYF. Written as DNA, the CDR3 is TGTGCCAGCAGCCACTCCTACGAGCAGTACTTC.

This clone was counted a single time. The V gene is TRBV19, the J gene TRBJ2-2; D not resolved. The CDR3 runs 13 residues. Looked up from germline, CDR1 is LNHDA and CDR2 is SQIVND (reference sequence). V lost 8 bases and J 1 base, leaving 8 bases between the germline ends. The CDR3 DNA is TGTGCCAGTTATAAGGTGAACACCGGGGAGCTGTTTTTT. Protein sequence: CASYKVNTGELFF.